The sample holds a few counts of the clone carrying this TCR beta chain. The CDR3 is 15 amino acids. The germline V and J ends were trimmed by 8 bases and 2 bases, with 19 bases remaining between them. Per germline, CDR1 LGHDT and CDR2 YNNKEL (reference sequence). This entry comes from a study of regulatory T cells in long-lasting Graves disease. Time point of the sample: persistent/refractory GD, antithyroid drugs over 5 years with positive TRAb. The authors made the TCR library using RNA they extracted from PBMCs. Building the TCR beta libraries relied on iRepertoire HTBI primers, and CDR3 regions underwent Arm-PCR. Using its own MiXCR run on the multiplex PCR reads, TCRdb lists one record per CDR3 protein. The sample contains 310,000 or so distinct CDR3 sequences, around 20% of which appear only once.

This receptor was identified in a female donor with Graves disease. The V call is TRBV3-1, the J call TRBJ2-7; no clear D. The starting material was peripheral blood mononuclear cells (PBMCs), obtained when the disease was refractory, from a patient treated with antithyroid drugs. The chain's CDR3 is CASGRAEPSPYEQYF. DNA for the CDR3: TGTGCCAGCGGTCGTGCGGAGCCCTCCCCCTACGAGCAGTACTTC.